This T cell receptor beta chain originates from a study of blood T cell repertoires in COVID-19. The wider study: From the United States, Italy and Spain came samples of acute and convalescent COVID-19.

CDR1 LGHNA and CDR2 YSLEER come from the germline V gene. The ends were cut back, 0 bases at V and 8 bases at J, with 11 bases in the middle. CDR3 length equals 13 residues. The sample holds a few counts of this clone. Method: immunoSEQ multiplex PCR; TCRdb's copy keeps in-frame clones and lacks some. The table has around 70,000 clones, 70% to 75% seen once; the top ten hold around 20%. The TCR originated in a man between 65 and 85 years old with acute or convalescent COVID-19. Sequenced: peripheral blood. The rearrangement joins TRBV4-3 to TRBJ2-7, with D possibly TRBD2 on 6 matching bases. The CDR3 region has the DNA TGCGCCAGCAGCCAAGATGATGGGGGGAAGCAGTACTTC. This encodes CASSQDDGGKQYF.